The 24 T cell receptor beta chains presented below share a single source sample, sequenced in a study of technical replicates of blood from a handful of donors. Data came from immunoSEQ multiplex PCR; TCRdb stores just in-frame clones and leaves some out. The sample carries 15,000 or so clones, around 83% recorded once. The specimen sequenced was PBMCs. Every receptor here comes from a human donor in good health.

CDR3 sequence reads: CASRGGSQPQHF. CDR3 DNA sequence: TGTGCCAGCAGAGGGGGCTCGCAGCCCCAGCATTTT. The chain recombines TRBV6-1 with TRBJ1-5; 7 bases align to TRBD1. The trim removed 6 bases at V and 7 bases at J, leaving 3 bases unmatched. The CDR3 is made up of 12 amino acids. Germline V gene data show CDR1 as MNHNS and CDR2 as SASEGT.

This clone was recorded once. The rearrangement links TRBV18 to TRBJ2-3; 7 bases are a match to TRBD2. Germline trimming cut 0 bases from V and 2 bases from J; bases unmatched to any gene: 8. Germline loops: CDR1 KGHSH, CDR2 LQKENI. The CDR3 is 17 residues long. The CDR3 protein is CASSPPQTSSSTDTQYF. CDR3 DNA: TGTGCCAGCTCACCACCGCAGACTAGCAGCTCCACAGATACGCAGTATTTT. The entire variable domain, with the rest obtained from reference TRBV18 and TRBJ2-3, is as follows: NAGVMQNPRHLVRRRGQEARLRCSPMKGHSHVYWYRQLPEEGLKFMVYLQKENIIDESGMPKERFSAEFPKEGPSILRIQQVVRGDSAAYFCASSPPQTSSSTDTQYFGPGTRLTVL.

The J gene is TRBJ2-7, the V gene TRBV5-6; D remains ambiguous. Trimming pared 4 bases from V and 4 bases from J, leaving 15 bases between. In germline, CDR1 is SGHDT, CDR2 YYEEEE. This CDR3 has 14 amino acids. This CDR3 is CASSNPPLIYEQYF. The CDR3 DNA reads TGTGCCAGCAGCAACCCCCCCCTAATTTACGAGCAGTACTTC.

DNA of the CDR3: TGTGCCAGCAGCTTAGACGCAGGGGCAGGAAACACCATATATTTT. Residues: CASSLDAGAGNTIYF. This chain links TRBV7-9 with TRBJ1-3, with a possible D match to TRBD1 (6 bases). The germline gives CDR1 SEHNR, CDR2 FQNEAQ (reference sequence). V lost 1 base and J lost 4, with 11 bases in between. The length of the CDR3 is 15 residues.

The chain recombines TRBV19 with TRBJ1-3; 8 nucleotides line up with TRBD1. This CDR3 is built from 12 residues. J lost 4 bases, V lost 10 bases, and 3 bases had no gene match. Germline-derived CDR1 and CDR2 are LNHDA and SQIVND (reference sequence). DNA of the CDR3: TGTGCCACTCGGACAGGGGGAAACACCATATATTTT. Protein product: CATRTGGNTIYF.

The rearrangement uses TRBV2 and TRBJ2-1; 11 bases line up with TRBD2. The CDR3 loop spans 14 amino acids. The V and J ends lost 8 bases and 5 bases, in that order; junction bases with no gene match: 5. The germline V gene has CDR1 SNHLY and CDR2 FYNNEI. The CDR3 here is CASSGTSGDNEQFF. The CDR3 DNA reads TGTGCCAGCTCCGGGACTAGCGGCGACAATGAGCAGTTCTTC.

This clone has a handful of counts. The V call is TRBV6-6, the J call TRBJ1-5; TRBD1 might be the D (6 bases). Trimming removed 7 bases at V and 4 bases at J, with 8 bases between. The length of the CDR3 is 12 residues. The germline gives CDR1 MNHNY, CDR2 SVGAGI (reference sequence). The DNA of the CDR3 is TGTGCCAGCACTCAGGGGAATCAGCCCCAGCATTTT. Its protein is CASTQGNQPQHF.

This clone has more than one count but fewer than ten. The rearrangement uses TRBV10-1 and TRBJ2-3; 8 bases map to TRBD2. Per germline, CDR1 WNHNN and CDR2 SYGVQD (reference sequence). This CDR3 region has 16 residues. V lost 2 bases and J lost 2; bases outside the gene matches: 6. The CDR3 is CASSEPAGVITDTQYF. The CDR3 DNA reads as TGCGCCAGCAGTGAGCCAGCGGGAGTTATCACAGATACGCAGTATTTT.

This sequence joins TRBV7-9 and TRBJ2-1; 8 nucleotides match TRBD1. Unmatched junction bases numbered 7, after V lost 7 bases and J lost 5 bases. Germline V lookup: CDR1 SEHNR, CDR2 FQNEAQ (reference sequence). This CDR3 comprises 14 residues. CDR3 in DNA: TGTGCCAGCATCGGGACAGGAGCCGACAATGAGCAGTTCTTC. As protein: CASIGTGADNEQFF. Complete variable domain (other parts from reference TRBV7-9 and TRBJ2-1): DTGVSQNPRHKITKRGQNVTFRCDPISEHNRLYWYRQTLGQGPEFLTYFQNEAQLEKSRLLSDRFSAERPKGSFSTLEIQRTEQGDSAMYLCASIGTGADNEQFFGPGTRLTVL.

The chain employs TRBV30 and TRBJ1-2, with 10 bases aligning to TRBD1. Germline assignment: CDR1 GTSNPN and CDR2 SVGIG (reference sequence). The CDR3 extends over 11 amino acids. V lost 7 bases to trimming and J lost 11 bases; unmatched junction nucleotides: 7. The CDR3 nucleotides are TGTGCCTCGGACAGGGGGATTTGGTACACCTTC. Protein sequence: CASDRGIWYTF.

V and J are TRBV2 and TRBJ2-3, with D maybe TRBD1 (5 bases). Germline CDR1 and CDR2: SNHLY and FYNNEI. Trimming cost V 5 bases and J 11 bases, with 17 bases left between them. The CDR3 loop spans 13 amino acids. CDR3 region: CASSTEDSYKQYF. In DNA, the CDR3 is TGTGCCAGCAGTACCGAAGACAGTTATAAGCAGTATTTT.

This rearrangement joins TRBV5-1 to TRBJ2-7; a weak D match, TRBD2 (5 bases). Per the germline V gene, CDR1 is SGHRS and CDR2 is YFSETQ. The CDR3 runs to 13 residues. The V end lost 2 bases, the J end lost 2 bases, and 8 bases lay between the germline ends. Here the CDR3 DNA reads TGCGCCAGCAGCTTTGCGGGCGCCTACGAGCAGTACTTC. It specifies CASSFAGAYEQYF.

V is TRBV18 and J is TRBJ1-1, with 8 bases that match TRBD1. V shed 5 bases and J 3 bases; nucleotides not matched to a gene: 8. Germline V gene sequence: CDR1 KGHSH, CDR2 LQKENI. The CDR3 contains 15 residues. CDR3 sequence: CASSSQGARDTEAFF. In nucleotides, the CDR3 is TGTGCCAGCTCATCCCAGGGGGCGAGGGACACTGAAGCTTTCTTT.

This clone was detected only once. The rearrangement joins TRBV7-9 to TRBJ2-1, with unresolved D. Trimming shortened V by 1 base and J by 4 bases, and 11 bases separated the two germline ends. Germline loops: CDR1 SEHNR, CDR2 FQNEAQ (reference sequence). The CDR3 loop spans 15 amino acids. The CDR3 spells CASSLVMTSYNEQFF. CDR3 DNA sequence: TGTGCCAGCAGCTTAGTAATGACTTCATACAATGAGCAGTTCTTC.

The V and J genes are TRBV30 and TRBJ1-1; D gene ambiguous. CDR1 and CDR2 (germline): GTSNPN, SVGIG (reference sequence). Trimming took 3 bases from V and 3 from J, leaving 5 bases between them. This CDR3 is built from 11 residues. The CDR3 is CAWSPYTEAFF. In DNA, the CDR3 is TGTGCCTGGAGCCCATACACTGAAGCTTTCTTT.

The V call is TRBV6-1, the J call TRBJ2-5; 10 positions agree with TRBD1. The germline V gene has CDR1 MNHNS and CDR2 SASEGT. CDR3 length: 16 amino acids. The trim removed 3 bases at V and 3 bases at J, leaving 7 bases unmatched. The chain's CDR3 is CASSDRQGAGKETQYF. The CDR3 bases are TGTGCCAGCAGTGATAGACAGGGGGCTGGGAAAGAGACCCAGTACTTC.

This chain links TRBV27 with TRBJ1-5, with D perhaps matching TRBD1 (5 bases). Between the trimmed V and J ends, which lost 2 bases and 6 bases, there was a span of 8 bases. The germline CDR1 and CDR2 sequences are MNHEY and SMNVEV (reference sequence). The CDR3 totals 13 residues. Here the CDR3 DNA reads TGTGCCAGCAGTTTAGGGGCAGGTCAGCCCCAGCATTTT. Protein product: CASSLGAGQPQHF.

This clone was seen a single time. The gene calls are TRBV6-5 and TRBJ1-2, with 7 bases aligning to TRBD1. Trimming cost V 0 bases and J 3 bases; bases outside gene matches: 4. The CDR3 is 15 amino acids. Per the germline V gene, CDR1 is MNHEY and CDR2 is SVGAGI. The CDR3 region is CASSYSRQGDYGYTF. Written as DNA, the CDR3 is TGTGCCAGCAGTTACTCGAGACAGGGCGACTATGGCTACACCTTC.

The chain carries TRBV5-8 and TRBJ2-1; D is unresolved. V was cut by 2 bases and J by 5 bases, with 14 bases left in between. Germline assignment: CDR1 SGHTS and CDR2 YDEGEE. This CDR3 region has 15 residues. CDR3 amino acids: CASSLLPNPHNEQFF. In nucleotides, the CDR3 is TGTGCCAGCAGCTTACTCCCAAACCCTCACAATGAGCAGTTCTTC.

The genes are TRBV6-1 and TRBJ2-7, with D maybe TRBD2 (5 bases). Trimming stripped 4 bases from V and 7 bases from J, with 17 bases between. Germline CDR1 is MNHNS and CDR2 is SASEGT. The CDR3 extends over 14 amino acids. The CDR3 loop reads CASSADSSRGEQYF. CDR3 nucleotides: TGTGCCAGCAGTGCTGATTCTTCCCGGGGAGAGCAGTACTTC.

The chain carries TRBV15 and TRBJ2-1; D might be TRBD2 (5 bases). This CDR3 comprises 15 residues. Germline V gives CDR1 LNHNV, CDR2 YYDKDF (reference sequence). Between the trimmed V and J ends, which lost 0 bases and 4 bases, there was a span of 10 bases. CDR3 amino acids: CATSRDHGVYNEQFF. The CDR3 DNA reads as TGTGCCACCAGCAGAGATCACGGGGTTTACAATGAGCAGTTCTTC.

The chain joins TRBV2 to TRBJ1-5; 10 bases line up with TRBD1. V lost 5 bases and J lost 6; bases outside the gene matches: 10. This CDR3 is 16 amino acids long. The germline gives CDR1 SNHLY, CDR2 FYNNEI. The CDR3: CASSLSLTGGSQPQHF. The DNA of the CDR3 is TGTGCCAGCAGTTTATCTCTGACAGGGGGCAGTCAGCCCCAGCATTTT.

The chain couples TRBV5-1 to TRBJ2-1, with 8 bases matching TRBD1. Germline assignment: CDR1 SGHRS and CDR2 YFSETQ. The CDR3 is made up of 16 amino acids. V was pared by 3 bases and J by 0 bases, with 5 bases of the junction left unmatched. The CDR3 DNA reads TGCGCCAGCAGCTACCAGACAGGGGACTCCTACAATGAGCAGTTCTTC. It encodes CASSYQTGDSYNEQFF.

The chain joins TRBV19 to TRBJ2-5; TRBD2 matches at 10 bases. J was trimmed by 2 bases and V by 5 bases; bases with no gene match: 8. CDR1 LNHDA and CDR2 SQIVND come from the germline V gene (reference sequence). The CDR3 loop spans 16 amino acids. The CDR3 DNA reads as TGTGCCAGTAGTGGGAGGGCTAGCGGGAGACAAGAGACCCAGTACTTC. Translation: CASSGRASGRQETQYF.